This is a list of T cell receptor beta chains from one sample in a study of T cells in Graves' hyperthyroidism and ophthalmopathy. A single record per CDR3 protein comes from TCRdb applying MiXCR to the multiplex PCR reads. Among 800,000 or so distinct CDR3 sequences listed, approximately 40% were seen once. Sample: blood. The receptors derive from a man younger than 35 with Graves' hyperthyroidism. The conserved cysteine and the conserved F or W are not part of the CDR3 here. Some rows have no size entry. The others give once, few or many, or a class for an expanded clone.

abundance	v_gene	j_gene	CDR3aa
NA	TRBV3-1	TRBJ2-7	ASSQDPGGIGTYEQY
NA	TRBV5-4	TRBJ1-1	ASSFAGKAF
many	TRBV24-1	TRBJ1-1	ATRAIREPAF
NA	TRBV25-1	TRBJ2-7	ASSPRGQGEVTYEQY
many	TRBV2	TRBJ1-5	ATQGTGFNQPQH
few	TRBV7-9	TRBJ2-3	ATHALYGDTQY
NA	TRBV6-5	TRBJ1-2	AGLRNYGYT
many	TRBV19	TRBJ1-2	ASSTIRAEDYGYT
NA	TRBV7-9	TRBJ1-2	ASSPTRGGRGYT
NA	TRBV7-2	TRBJ2-1	ASSLGSERFRF
NA	TRBV7-8	TRBJ2-7	ASSSLTQGLATYEQY
few	TRBV5-4	TRBJ1-5	ASSFIRPGNRNQPQH
NA	TRBV14	TRBJ2-7	ASSQDRDTFYEQY
NA	TRBV18	TRBJ1-1	ASSPGFTEAF
NA	TRBV4-1	TRBJ1-6	ASSQASNNSPLH
many	TRBV15	TRBJ2-7	ATSRAGTNYEQY
NA	TRBV4-2	TRBJ2-7	ASSQDIRNEQY
many	TRBV19	TRBJ2-6	ASSTTFSGANVLT
NA	TRBV29-1	TRBJ1-2	SHPTEQLGHGYT
NA	TRBV25-1	TRBJ2-6	ASSEDTTGANVLT
NA	TRBV9	TRBJ2-2	ASSLLDRVPVELF
few	TRBV5-1	TRBJ1-4	ASSSGTASEKLF
NA	TRBV13	TRBJ2-5	ASSLAQN
NA	TRBV7-2	TRBJ2-2	ASSRGAGPNTGELF